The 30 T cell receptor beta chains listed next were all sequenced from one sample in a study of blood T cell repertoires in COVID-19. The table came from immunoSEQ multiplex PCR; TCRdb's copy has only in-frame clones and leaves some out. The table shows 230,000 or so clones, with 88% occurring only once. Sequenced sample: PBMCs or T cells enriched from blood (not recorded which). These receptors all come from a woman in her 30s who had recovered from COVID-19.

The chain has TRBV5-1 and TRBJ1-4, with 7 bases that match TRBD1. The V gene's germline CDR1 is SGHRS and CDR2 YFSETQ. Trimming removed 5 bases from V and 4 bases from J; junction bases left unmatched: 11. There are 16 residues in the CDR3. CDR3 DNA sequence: TGCGCCAGCAGTCGGACCCAGACAGGGAGTAATGAAAAACTGTTTTTT. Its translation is CASSRTQTGSNEKLFF.

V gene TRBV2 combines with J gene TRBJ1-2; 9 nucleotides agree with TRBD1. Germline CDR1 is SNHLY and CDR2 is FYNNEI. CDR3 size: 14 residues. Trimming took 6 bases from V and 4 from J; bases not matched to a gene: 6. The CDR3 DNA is TGTGCCAGCAGCACAGGGGGCAAAGGCTATGGCTACACCTTC. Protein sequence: CASSTGGKGYGYTF.

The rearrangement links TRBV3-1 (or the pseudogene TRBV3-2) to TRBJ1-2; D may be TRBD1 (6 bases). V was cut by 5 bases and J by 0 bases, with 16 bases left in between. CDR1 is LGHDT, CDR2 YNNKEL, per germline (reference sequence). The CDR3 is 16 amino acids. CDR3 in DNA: TGTGCCAGCAGCGAACCCGGACAGTATCCTAACTATGGCTACACCTTC. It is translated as CASSEPGQYPNYGYTF.

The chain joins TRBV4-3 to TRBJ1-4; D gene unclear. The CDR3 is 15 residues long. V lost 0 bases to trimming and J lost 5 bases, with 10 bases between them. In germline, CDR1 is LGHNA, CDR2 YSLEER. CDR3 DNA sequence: TGCGCCAGCAGCCAAGATCGGTTGAAAAATGAAAAACTGTTTTTT. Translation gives CASSQDRLKNEKLFF.

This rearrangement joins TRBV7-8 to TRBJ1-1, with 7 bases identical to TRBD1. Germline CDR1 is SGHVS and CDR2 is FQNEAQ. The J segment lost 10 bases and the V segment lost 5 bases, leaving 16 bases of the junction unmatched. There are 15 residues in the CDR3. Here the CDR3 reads CASSRKDPGTDGAFF. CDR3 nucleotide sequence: TGTGCCAGCAGCCGTAAGGATCCCGGGACAGATGGAGCTTTCTTT.

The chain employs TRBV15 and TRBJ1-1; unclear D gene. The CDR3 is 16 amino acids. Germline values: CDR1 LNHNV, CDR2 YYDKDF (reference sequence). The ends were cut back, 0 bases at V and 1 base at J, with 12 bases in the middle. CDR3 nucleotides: TGTGCCACCAGCAGAGACTATATAGTCGGGAACACTGAAGCTTTCTTT. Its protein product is CATSRDYIVGNTEAFF.

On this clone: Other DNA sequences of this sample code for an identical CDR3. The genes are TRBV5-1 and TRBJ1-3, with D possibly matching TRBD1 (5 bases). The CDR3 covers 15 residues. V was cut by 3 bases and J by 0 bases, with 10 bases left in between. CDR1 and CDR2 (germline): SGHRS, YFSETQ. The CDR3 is CASSSTGGSGNTIYF. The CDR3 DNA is TGCGCCAGCAGCTCTACAGGCGGCTCTGGAAACACCATATATTTT.

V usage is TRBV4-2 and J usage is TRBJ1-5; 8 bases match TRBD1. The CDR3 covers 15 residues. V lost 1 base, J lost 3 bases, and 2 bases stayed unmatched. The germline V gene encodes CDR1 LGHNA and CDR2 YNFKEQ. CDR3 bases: TGTGCCAGCAGCCAAGGGACAGGGCACAATCAGCCCCAGCATTTT. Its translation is CASSQGTGHNQPQHF.

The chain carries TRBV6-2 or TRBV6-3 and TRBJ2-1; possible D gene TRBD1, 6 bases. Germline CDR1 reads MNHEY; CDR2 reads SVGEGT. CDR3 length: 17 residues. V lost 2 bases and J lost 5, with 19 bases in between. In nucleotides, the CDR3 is TGTGCCAGCAGTTACCTCTCTTTCCGGACAGCCCACAATGAGCAGTTCTTC. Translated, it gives CASSYLSFRTAHNEQFF.

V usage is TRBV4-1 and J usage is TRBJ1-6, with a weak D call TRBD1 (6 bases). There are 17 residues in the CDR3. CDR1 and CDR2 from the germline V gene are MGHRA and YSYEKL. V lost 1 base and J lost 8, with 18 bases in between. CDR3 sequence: CASSQAEGGFIHSPLHF. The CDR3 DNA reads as TGCGCCAGCAGCCAAGCCGAAGGGGGTTTCATCCATTCACCCCTCCACTTT.

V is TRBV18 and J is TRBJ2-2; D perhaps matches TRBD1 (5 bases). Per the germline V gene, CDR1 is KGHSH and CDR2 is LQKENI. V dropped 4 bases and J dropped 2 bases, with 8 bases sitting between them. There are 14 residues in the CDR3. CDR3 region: CASSLQVNTGELFF. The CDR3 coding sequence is TGTGCCAGCTCACTACAGGTTAACACCGGGGAGCTGTTTTTT.

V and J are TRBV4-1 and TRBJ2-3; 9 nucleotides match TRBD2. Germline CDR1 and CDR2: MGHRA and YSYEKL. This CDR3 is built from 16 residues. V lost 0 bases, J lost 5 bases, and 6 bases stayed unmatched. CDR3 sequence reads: CASSQEGLAPQDTQYF. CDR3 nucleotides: TGCGCCAGCAGCCAAGAGGGACTAGCCCCGCAAGATACGCAGTATTTT.

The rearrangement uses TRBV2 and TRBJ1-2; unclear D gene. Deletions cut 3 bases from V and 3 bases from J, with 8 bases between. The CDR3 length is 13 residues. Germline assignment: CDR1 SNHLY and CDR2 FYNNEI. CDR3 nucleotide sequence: TGTGCCAGCAGTGAGAGCCGGGACTATGGCTACACCTTC. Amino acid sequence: CASSESRDYGYTF.

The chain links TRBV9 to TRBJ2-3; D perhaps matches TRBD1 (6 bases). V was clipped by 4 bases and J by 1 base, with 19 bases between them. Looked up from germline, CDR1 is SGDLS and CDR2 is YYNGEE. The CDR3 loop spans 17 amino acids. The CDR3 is CASSSYTGNLGTDTQYF. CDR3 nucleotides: TGTGCCAGCAGCTCCTATACAGGGAATTTGGGCACAGATACGCAGTATTTT.

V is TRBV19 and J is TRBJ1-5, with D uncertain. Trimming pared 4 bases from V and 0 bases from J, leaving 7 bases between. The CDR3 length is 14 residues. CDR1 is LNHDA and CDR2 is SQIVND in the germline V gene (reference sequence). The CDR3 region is CASSTVNSNQPQHF. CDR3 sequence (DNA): TGTGCCAGTAGTACCGTAAATAGCAATCAGCCCCAGCATTTT.

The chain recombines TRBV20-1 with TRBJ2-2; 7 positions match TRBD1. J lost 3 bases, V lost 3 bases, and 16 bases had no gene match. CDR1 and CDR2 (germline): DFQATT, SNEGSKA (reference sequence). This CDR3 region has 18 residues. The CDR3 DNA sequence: TGCAGTGCTAGTCAGTATTGGGACAGTCTGGTCGACACCGGGGAGCTGTTTTTT. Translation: CSASQYWDSLVDTGELFF.

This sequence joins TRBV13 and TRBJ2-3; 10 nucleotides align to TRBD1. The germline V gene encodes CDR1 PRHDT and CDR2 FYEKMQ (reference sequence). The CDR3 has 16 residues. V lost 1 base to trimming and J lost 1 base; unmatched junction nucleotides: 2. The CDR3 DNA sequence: TGTGCCAGCAGCTTAGAGGACAGGGGGGGCACAGATACGCAGTATTTT. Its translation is CASSLEDRGGTDTQYF.

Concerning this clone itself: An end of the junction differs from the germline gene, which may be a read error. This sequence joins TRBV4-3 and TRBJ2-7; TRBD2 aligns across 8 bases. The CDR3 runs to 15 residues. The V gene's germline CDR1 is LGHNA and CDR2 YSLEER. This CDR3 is CASRQGPGGSYEQYF. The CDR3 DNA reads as TGCGCCAGCAGGCAAGGCCCGGGGGGGTCCTACGAGCAGTACTTC.

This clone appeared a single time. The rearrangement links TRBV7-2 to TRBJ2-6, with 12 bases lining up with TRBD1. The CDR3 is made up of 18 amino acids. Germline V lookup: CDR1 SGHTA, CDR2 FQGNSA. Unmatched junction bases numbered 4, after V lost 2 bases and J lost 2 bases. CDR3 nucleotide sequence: TGTGCCAGCAGCTTATCTGGGACAGGGGGCGCTGGGGCCAACGTCCTGACTTTC. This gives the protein CASSLSGTGGAGANVLTF.

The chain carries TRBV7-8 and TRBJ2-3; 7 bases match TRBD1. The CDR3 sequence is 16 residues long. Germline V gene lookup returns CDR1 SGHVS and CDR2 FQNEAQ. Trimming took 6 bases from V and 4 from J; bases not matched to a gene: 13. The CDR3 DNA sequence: TGTGCCAGCAGGTATTCGGGACAGCGAAGCGCAGATACGCAGTATTTT. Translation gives CASRYSGQRSADTQYF.

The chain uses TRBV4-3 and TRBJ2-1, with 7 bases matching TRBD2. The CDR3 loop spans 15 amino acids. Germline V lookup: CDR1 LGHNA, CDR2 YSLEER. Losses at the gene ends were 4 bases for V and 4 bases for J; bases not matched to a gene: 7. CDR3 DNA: TGCGCCAGCAGCCCCCGGGGGGAAATGTACAATGAGCAGTTCTTC. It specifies CASSPRGEMYNEQFF.

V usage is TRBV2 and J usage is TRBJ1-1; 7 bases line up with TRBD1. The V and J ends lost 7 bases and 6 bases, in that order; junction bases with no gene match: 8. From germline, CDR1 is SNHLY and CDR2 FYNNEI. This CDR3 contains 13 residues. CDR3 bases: TGTGCCAGCATTAGGACAGGTTTATCTGAAGCTTTCTTT. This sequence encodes CASIRTGLSEAFF.

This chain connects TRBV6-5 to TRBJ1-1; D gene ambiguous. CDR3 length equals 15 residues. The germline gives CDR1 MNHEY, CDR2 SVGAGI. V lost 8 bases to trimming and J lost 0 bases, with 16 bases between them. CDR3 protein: CASETLQAMNTEAFF. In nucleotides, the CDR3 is TGTGCCAGCGAAACTCTTCAGGCTATGAACACTGAAGCTTTCTTT.

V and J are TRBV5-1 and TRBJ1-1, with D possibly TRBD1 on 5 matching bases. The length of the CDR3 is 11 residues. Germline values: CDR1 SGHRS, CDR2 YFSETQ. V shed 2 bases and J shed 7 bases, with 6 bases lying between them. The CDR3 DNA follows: TGCGCCAGCAGCTTCAGGGATGAAGCTTTCTTT. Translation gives CASSFRDEAFF.

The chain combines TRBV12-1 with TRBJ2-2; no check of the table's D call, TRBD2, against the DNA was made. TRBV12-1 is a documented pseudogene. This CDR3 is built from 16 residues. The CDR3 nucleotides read TGTGCCAGCAGCCCGCGGGAATCCGCGAACACCGGGGAGCTGTTTTTT. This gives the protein CASSPRESANTGELFF.

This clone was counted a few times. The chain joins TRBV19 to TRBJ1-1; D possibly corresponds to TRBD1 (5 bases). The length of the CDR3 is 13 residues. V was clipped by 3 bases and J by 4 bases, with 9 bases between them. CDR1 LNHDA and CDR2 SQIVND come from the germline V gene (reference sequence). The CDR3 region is CASSIQGSTEAFF. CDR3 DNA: TGTGCCAGTAGTATTCAGGGCAGCACTGAAGCTTTCTTT.

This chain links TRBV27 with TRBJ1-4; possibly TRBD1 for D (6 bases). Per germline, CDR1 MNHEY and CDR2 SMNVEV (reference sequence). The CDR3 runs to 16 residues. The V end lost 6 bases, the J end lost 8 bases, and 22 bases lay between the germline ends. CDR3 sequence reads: CASSRQAPGHGEKLFF. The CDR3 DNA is TGTGCCAGCAGCCGACAAGCCCCGGGACACGGGGAAAAACTGTTTTTT.

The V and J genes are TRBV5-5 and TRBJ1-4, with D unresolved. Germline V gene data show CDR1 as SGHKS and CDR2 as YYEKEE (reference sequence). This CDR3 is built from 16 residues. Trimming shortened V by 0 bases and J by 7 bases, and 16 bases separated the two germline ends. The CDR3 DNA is TGTGCCAGCAGCTTGGGGCGGACGGGAGGAGGTGAAAAACTGTTTTTT. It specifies CASSLGRTGGGEKLFF.

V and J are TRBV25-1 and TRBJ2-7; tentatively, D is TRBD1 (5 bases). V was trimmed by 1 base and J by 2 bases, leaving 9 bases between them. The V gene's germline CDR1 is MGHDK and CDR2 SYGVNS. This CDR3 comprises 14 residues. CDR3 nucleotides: TGTGCCAGCAGTGAATTTGGACAAACCTACGAGCAGTACTTC. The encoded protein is CASSEFGQTYEQYF.

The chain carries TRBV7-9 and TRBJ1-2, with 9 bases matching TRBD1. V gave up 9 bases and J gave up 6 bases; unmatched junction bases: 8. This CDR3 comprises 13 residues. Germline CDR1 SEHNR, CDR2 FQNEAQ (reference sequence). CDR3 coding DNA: TGTGCCAGTAACCCGGGACAGGGACATGGCTACACCTTC. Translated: CASNPGQGHGYTF.